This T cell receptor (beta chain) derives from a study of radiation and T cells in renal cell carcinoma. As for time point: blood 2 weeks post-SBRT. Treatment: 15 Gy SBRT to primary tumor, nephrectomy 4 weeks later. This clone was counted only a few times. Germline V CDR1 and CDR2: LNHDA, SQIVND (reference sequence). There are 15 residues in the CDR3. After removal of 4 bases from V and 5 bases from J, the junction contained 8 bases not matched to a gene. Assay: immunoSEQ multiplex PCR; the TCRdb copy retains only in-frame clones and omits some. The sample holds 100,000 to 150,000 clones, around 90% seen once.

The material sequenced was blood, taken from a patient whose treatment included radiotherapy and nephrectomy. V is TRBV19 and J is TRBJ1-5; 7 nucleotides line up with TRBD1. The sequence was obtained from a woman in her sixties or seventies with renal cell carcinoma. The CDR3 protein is CASSSHDRAHQPQHF. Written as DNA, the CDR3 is TGTGCCAGTAGTAGCCATGACAGGGCCCATCAGCCCCAGCATTTT.